Listed below are T cell receptor beta chains from one sample, sequenced in a study of blood T cell repertoires in COVID-19. Profiling relied on immunoSEQ multiplex PCR, and the TCRdb table lists in-frame clones only, not all of them. The data hold some 110,000 clones, with about nine tenths observed a single time. Material for sequencing was peripheral blood. The receptors derive from a man aged 45-65 years with acute or convalescent COVID-19. Each CDR3 is given with its conserved first and last residue. A D gene is named only where the DNA matches it firmly. Only some rows state a clone size, as once, few, many or a class for expanded clones.

>once|TRBJ2-2|-|TRBV4-2
TGTGCCAGCAGCCAGCCAGTGTTAGGACAGCCGAACACCGGGGAGCTGTTTTTT
CASSQPVLGQPNTGELFF
>-|TRBJ2-2|-|TRBV6-1
TGTGCCAGCCTCAGACTATCTGGGGAGCTGTTTTTT
CASLRLSGELFF
>-|TRBJ1-4|TRBD1|TRBV3-1/TRBV3-2
TGTGCCAGCAGACAGGGGGGGGAGGAAAAACTGTTTTTT
CASRQGGEEKLFF
>-|TRBJ2-2|-|TRBV29-1
TGCAGCGTTGGACAGAGGCCAGAGCTGTTTTTT
CSVGQRPELFF
>-|TRBJ2-3|TRBD1|TRBV5-4
TGTGCCAGCAGCCCCCGCGCCGGGGACAGGGGAACAGATACGCAGTATTTT
CASSPRAGDRGTDTQYF
>-|TRBJ2-7|-|TRBV5-6
TGTGCCAGCAGCTCGACAGGAAGGGAGTCCTACGAGCAGTACTTC
CASSSTGRESYEQYF
>-|TRBJ2-7|TRBD1|TRBV9
TGTGCCAGCAGCGTAGAGTTTCAGGGGGCCGACGAGCAGTACTTC
CASSVEFQGADEQYF
>-|TRBJ2-1|TRBD2|TRBV18
TGTGCCAGCTCACCTAAAGGACTAGCGGTTCCGACAGGTGAGCAGTTCTTC
CASSPKGLAVPTGEQFF
>-|TRBJ2-2|-|TRBV2
TGTGCCAGCAGCCGGACAGCCCGGGAGCTGTTTTTT
CASSRTARELFF
>-|TRBJ1-5|-|TRBV28
TGTGCCAGCAGTTTATTACAGGGCAATCAGCCCCAGCATTTT
CASSLLQGNQPQHF
>-|TRBJ2-7|TRBD2|TRBV29-1
TGCAGCGTTGAACTAGCGGGAACAATTCCCTCCTACGAGCAGTACTTC
CSVELAGTIPSYEQYF
>-|TRBJ1-5|-|TRBV5-1
TGCGCCAGCAGCTTGGCGAGCAATCAGCCCCAGCATTTT
CASSLASNQPQHF
>-|TRBJ2-5|TRBD2|TRBV5-4
TGTGCCAGCAGCTTGGTAGGAGGGACTAGAAAAGAGACCCAGTACTTC
CASSLVGGTRKETQYF
>-|TRBJ1-4|TRBD1|TRBV5-1
TGCGCCAGCAGTCTGCAGGGGGCTGGTGAAAAACTGTTTTTT
CASSLQGAGEKLFF
>-|TRBJ2-7|TRBD2|TRBV12-3/TRBV12-4
TGTGCCAGCAGTTCTTACCCCGGGGGGGTCCAGTACTTC
CASSSYPGGVQYF
>-|TRBJ2-6|TRBD2|TRBV3-1/TRBV3-2
TGTGCCAGCAGCCCCATATGGGGGGGGTCTGGGGCCAACGTCCTGACTTTC
CASSPIWGGSGANVLTF
>-|TRBJ1-5|TRBD1|TRBV7-9
TGTGCCAGCAGCTTCGTAGGGGGACAGGCGGATCAGCCCCAGCATTTT
CASSFVGGQADQPQHF